Below, 29 T cell receptor beta chains from the same sample are listed, as sequenced in a study of CXCR3-negative and CXCR3-positive naive CD8 T cells. All TRB cDNA libraries came from 5' RACE performed with UMI labels. Reanalyzing the 5' RACE reads, TCRdb keeps one entry per CDR3 protein, without DNA. The sample table sets out about 28,000 distinct CDR3 sequences. Sequencing used memory CD8+ T cells from blood. Source of these receptors: a human donor in good health. Some clones in this sample may be carry-over from other donors' samples.

The chain combines TRBV29-1 with TRBJ2-1; TCRdb calls TRBD1, which cannot be checked without DNA. CDR1 and CDR2 from the germline V gene are SQVTM and ANQGSEA. CDR3 size: 14 residues. CDR3 sequence: CSAEAEPGYNEQFF.

J is TRBJ1-1 and V is TRBV9; absent DNA, TCRdb's TRBD1 call cannot be checked. The CDR3 totals 14 residues. Germline-derived CDR1 and CDR2 are SGDLS and YYNGEE. The CDR3 protein is CASSVSGTGGSAFF.

The gene calls are TRBV11-2 and TRBJ1-2. Germline CDR1 reads SGHAT; CDR2 reads FQNNGV. The CDR3 consists of 16 residues. This CDR3 is CASNNPFRTTYYGYTF.

The V call is TRBV3-1, the J call TRBJ2-6. The CDR3 totals 16 residues. In germline, CDR1 is LGHDT, CDR2 YNNKEL (reference sequence). The CDR3 sequence is CASSYGVASGANVLTF.

The chain is built from TRBV20-1 and TRBJ2-1; TCRdb designates TRBD2, a call that cannot be tested without DNA. The germline gives CDR1 DFQATT, CDR2 SNEGSKA (reference sequence). The CDR3 is 13 amino acids. The chain's CDR3 is CSAPPTDGSEQFF.

V and J are TRBV7-3 and TRBJ2-7; lacking DNA, the TRBD1 call made by TCRdb goes unchecked. Germline CDR1 and CDR2: SGHTA and FQGTGA. The CDR3 covers 14 residues. This CDR3 is CASSPGSGFYEQYF. The complete variable domain, with remaining parts taken from reference TRBV7-3 and TRBJ2-7, reads GAGVSQTPSNKVTEKGKYVELRCDPISGHTALYWYRQSLGQGPEFLIYFQGTGAADDSGLPNDRFFAVRPEGSVSTLKIQRTERGDSAVYLCASSPGSGFYEQYFGPGTRLTVT.

The chain recombines TRBV20-1 with TRBJ2-2; TCRdb outputs TRBD1, but without DNA this stays unchecked. This CDR3 has 14 amino acids. Germline assignment: CDR1 DFQATT and CDR2 SNEGSKA (reference sequence). CDR3 sequence reads: CSARGNRESGELFF.

This sequence joins TRBV29-1 and TRBJ2-1; without DNA, the TCRdb call of TRBD1 cannot be checked. Per germline, CDR1 SQVTM and CDR2 ANQGSEA. The CDR3 sequence is 14 residues long. The CDR3 sequence: CSIRGTGGYNEQFF.

By frequency, this clonotype registers medium-sized. This chain joins TRBV6-2 or TRBV6-3 and TRBJ2-1. CDR3 size: 15 residues. The germline V gene encodes CDR1 MNHEY and CDR2 SVGEGT. The chain's CDR3 is CASTENGEAYNEQFF.

This chain's CDR3 is CASSQGRGAYSYEQYF. This chain joins TRBV4-1 and TRBJ2-7; TCRdb selects TRBD1, and the lack of DNA leaves this call unchecked. Germline values: CDR1 MGHRA, CDR2 YSYEKL. The CDR3 sequence is 16 residues long.

This sequence joins TRBV13 and TRBJ2-1; TCRdb picks TRBD2, but there is no DNA to check that call. This CDR3 spans 13 amino acids. Looked up from germline, CDR1 is PRHDT and CDR2 is FYEKMQ (reference sequence). The chain's CDR3 is CASSSGPGPPGFF.

The chain carries TRBV6-2 or TRBV6-3 and TRBJ1-1. Germline V gene sequence: CDR1 MNHEY, CDR2 SVGEGT. The CDR3 extends over 15 amino acids. CDR3 protein: CGSSYPPPMNTEAFF.

The chain carries TRBV6-5 and TRBJ2-1. The germline V gene has CDR1 MNHEY and CDR2 SVGAGI. There are 15 residues in the CDR3. CDR3 residues: CASRRSGSSYNEQFF.

This chain joins TRBV6-5 and TRBJ1-2; with no DNA, the TCRdb D assignment of TRBD1 cannot be verified. Looked up from germline, CDR1 is MNHEY and CDR2 is SVGAGI. The CDR3 contains 17 residues. The CDR3 loop reads CASSYTEDRVSNYGYTF.

The chain is built from TRBV15 and TRBJ1-5. Germline V lookup: CDR1 LNHNV, CDR2 YYDKDF (reference sequence). This CDR3 is 13 amino acids long. This CDR3 reads CATSVERSQPQHF.

This chain joins TRBV6-2 or TRBV6-3 and TRBJ1-2; no DNA is available, so the TRBD1 call from TCRdb remains unchecked. The CDR3 runs to 12 residues. From germline, CDR1 is MNHEY and CDR2 SVGEGT. CDR3 region: CALGGQNYGYTF.

The rearrangement links TRBV7-9 to TRBJ2-1; TCRdb outputs TRBD1, but without DNA this stays unchecked. The CDR3 extends over 12 amino acids. Germline V gene sequence: CDR1 SEHNR, CDR2 FQNEAQ (reference sequence). The CDR3 reads CASSPSREQAFF.

The V call is TRBV20-1, the J call TRBJ2-5. The CDR3 is 12 amino acids. In germline, CDR1 is DFQATT, CDR2 SNEGSKA (reference sequence). The CDR3 region is CSARVPSETQYF.

The chain recombines TRBV25-1 with TRBJ2-3; checking the TCRdb D call of TRBD2 is not possible without DNA. From germline, CDR1 is MGHDK and CDR2 SYGVNS. The CDR3 has 16 residues. The chain's CDR3 is CASSGLATVYTDTQYF.

The CDR3 reads CASSPLAGANNEQFF. This rearrangement joins TRBV4-3 to TRBJ2-1; TCRdb's D call of TRBD2 is untestable without DNA. The CDR3 contains 15 residues. Germline CDR1 and CDR2: LGHNA and YSLEER.

The gene calls are TRBV21-1 and TRBJ1-2; TCRdb's D call, TRBD1, is unchecked because there is no DNA. TRBV21-1 is designated a pseudogene. The CDR3 spans 18 residues. This CDR3 is CASSKVSGQGLSEDGYTF.

The gene calls are TRBV6-4 and TRBJ2-2; with no DNA, the TCRdb D assignment of TRBD2 cannot be verified. CDR3 length equals 14 residues. Per the germline V gene, CDR1 is MRHNA and CDR2 is SNTAGT. The CDR3 protein is CASSAGEVTGELFF.

This chain joins TRBV3-1 and TRBJ2-7. This CDR3 has 14 amino acids. CDR1 and CDR2 from the germline V gene are LGHDT and YNNKEL (reference sequence). This CDR3 is CASSQVNRDYEQYF.

This chain links TRBV29-1 with TRBJ2-2. Germline V gene data show CDR1 as SQVTM and CDR2 as ANQGSEA. The CDR3 runs 11 residues. The CDR3 protein is CSVERAGELFF.

V and J are TRBV20-1 and TRBJ2-7; TCRdb outputs TRBD2, but without DNA this stays unchecked. CDR1 is DFQATT, CDR2 SNEGSKA, per germline (reference sequence). The CDR3 runs to 14 residues. The CDR3 reads CSARVSGRELEQYF.

This chain joins TRBV19 and TRBJ1-1; TCRdb designates TRBD1, a call that cannot be tested without DNA. Germline CDR1 is LNHDA and CDR2 is SQIVND (reference sequence). CDR3 length equals 13 residues. The chain's CDR3 is CASTATVATEAFF.

The gene calls are TRBV5-1 and TRBJ2-5; the D gene TCRdb calls, TRBD2, cannot be checked with no DNA. Germline CDR1 and CDR2: SGHRS and YFSETQ. The CDR3 spans 16 residues. CDR3: CASSSGLAVIQETQYF.

This chain joins TRBV7-6 and TRBJ2-2; TCRdb picks TRBD1, but there is no DNA to check that call. Germline V lookup: CDR1 SGHVS, CDR2 FNYEAQ. CDR3 length equals 16 residues. The CDR3 here is CASSFNPDVETGELFF.

The rearrangement joins TRBV7-8 to TRBJ2-2; absent DNA, TCRdb's TRBD1 call cannot be checked. In germline, CDR1 is SGHVS, CDR2 FQNEAQ. The CDR3 has 17 amino acids. The CDR3 is CASSLRAVVRGTGELFF. The whole variable domain, filled in from reference TRBV7-8 and TRBJ2-2, reads GAGVSQSPRYKVAKRGQDVALRCDPISGHVSLFWYQQALGQGPEFLTYFQNEAQLDKSGLPSDRFFAERPEGSVSTLKIQRTQQEDSAVYLCASSLRAVVRGTGELFFGEGSRLTVL.